The clone carrying this TCR beta chain occurred once. CDR1 is LNHDA and CDR2 is SQIVND in the germline V gene (reference sequence). The CDR3 has 14 amino acids. The germline V and J ends were trimmed by 8 bases and 0 bases, with 13 bases remaining between them. The assay was immunoSEQ multiplex PCR, and TCRdb's table has in-frame clones only and misses some. The sample yields 190,000 or so clones, approximately 91% seen once. These data originate in a study of blood T cell repertoires in COVID-19. As for the study in general: Whether acute or convalescent, the COVID-19 samples came from the United States, Italy and Spain.

The sequence derives from a man aged 35 to 55 with acute or convalescent COVID-19. The V call is TRBV19, the J call TRBJ1-1, with D perhaps matching TRBD1 (6 bases). Sequencing was performed on peripheral blood. The CDR3 here is CASQGPYMNTEAFF. The CDR3 region has the DNA TGTGCCAGTCAGGGGCCTTACATGAACACTGAAGCTTTCTTT.